This T cell receptor beta chain appears in the sequencing data of a study of shared clonotypes between healthy human individuals. The study, taken as a whole, reports: Memory subsets generally showed lower estimated richness than naive subsets.

The table came from immunoSEQ multiplex PCR; TCRdb's copy has only in-frame clones and leaves some out. The sample lists roughly 640,000 clones; around 67% were seen once. V shed 4 bases and J 6 bases; nucleotides not matched to a gene: 9. Germline V CDR1 and CDR2: SGHRS, YFSETQ. The CDR3 sequence is 14 residues long. On this clone: Its target is unknown.

The sequence came from a woman aged 30 to 39 in good health. This chain links TRBV5-1 with TRBJ1-1, with TRBD1 matching over 7 bases. Sequences were obtained from memory CD4+ T cells sorted from blood. The subset denotes: CD45RA-negative fraction. Here the CDR3 DNA reads TGCGCCAGCAGCCCGGGACAGCCCCACGCTGAAGCTTTCTTT. Its protein product is CASSPGQPHAEAFF.